These 29 T cell receptor beta chains came from one sample sequenced in a study of shared clonotypes between healthy human individuals. This table comes from immunoSEQ multiplex PCR, and its TCRdb copy is limited to in-frame clones, with some not included. The sample has over 750,000 clones, about 96% seen once. Naive CD8 isolation took CD45RO-negative cells positively selected for CCR7 and excluded terminally differentiated effector memory CD45RA+ cells. The sequencing sample was made of naive CD8+ T cells sorted from blood. The receptor source for this set is a young man in good health.

The rearrangement links TRBV7-9 to TRBJ2-5; D tentatively reads TRBD1 or TRBD2 (7 bases each). The length of the CDR3 is 14 residues. Trimming left V 2 bases short and J 6 bases short, with 13 bases between. The germline V gene encodes CDR1 SEHNR and CDR2 FQNEAQ (reference sequence). CDR3 in DNA: TGTGCCAGCAGCTTACGACAGGGAGGGCAGACCCAGTACTTC. This translates into CASSLRQGGQTQYF.

The genes are TRBV14 and TRBJ2-7; D is possibly TRBD1 (6 bases). The CDR3 has 15 amino acids. Germline assignment: CDR1 SGHDN and CDR2 FVKESK. V lost 4 bases and J lost 4, with 17 bases in between. The CDR3 region has the DNA TGTGCCAGCAGCCGAAGTACAGGGCCCACGTACGAGCAGTACTTC. This codes for CASSRSTGPTYEQYF.

The J gene is TRBJ2-7, the V gene TRBV27; D uncertain. V was clipped by 5 bases and J by 4 bases, with 18 bases between them. The CDR3 is 15 amino acids. The germline CDR1 and CDR2 sequences are MNHEY and SMNVEV (reference sequence). The CDR3 nucleotides are TGTGCCAGCAGTCCTATTGAGGCAGGAAGGTACGAGCAGTACTTC. Amino acids: CASSPIEAGRYEQYF.

The rearrangement links TRBV23-1 to TRBJ2-6, with D unresolved. TRBV23-1 is assigned to the ORF class and has an uncertain function. The CDR3 spans 17 residues. V gave up 3 bases and J gave up 0 bases, with 12 bases separating them. In DNA, the CDR3 is TGCGCCAGCAGTCACCTCGGACGGTCCTCTGGGGCCAACGTCCTGACTTTC. This encodes CASSHLGRSSGANVLTF.

The chain combines TRBV30 with TRBJ2-3; 9 nucleotides align to TRBD2. CDR1 and CDR2 from the germline V gene are GTSNPN and SVGIG (reference sequence). The CDR3 is 15 amino acids. V lost 4 bases to trimming and J lost 4 bases; unmatched junction nucleotides: 9. Here the CDR3 reads CAWTPGAGGADTQYF. CDR3 bases: TGTGCCTGGACCCCTGGGGCGGGAGGGGCAGATACGCAGTATTTT.

The CDR3 DNA sequence: TGTGCCAGCAGCGCTGGGCCGACAGATACGCAGTATTTT. Translating gives CASSAGPTDTQYF. This chain connects TRBV7-3 to TRBJ2-3; D is undetermined. V dropped 5 bases and J dropped 3 bases, with 9 bases sitting between them. This CDR3 is 13 amino acids long. The germline V gene encodes CDR1 SGHTA and CDR2 FQGTGA.

The chain uses TRBV5-1 and TRBJ1-2; no clear D gene. The CDR3 consists of 15 residues. The germline V gene has CDR1 SGHRS and CDR2 YFSETQ. V was pared by 0 bases and J by 0 bases, with 9 bases between. DNA of the CDR3: TGCGCCAGCAGCTTGGCTCAGGAAGCTAACTATGGCTACACCTTC. Encoded protein: CASSLAQEANYGYTF.

This chain uses TRBV7-9 with TRBJ2-7; weak D call: TRBD2 (5 bases). Looked up from germline, CDR1 is SEHNR and CDR2 is FQNEAQ (reference sequence). Between the trimmed V and J ends, which lost 8 bases and 3 bases, there was a span of 14 bases. The CDR3 consists of 13 residues. CDR3 sequence: CASLEDGDYEQYF. As DNA, the CDR3 is TGTGCCAGCCTGGAGGACGGGGACTACGAGCAGTACTTC.

V gene TRBV28 combines with J gene TRBJ2-1; no clear D gene. This CDR3 spans 15 amino acids. Germline-derived CDR1 and CDR2 are MDHEN and SYDVKM. Trimming cost V 6 bases and J 7 bases, with 19 bases left between them. In nucleotides, the CDR3 is TGTGCCAGCAGCCCTTGGATCGACGGTGGAAATGAGCAGTTCTTC. Translation: CASSPWIDGGNEQFF.

The chain is built from TRBV19 and TRBJ2-1, with 8 bases identical to TRBD2. Germline CDR1 reads LNHDA; CDR2 reads SQIVND (reference sequence). V lost 0 bases and J lost 7; bases outside the gene matches: 11. CDR3 length equals 17 residues. The DNA for the CDR3 is TGTGCCAGTAGTATAGATCTCCGGCCGGGAGGGTGGAATGAGCAGTTCTTC. This sequence encodes CASSIDLRPGGWNEQFF. The full variable domain, with the rest looked up from reference TRBV19 and TRBJ2-1, is DGGITQSPKYLFRKEGQNVTLSCEQNLNHDAMYWYRQDPGQGLRLIYYSQIVNDFQKGDIAEGYSVSREKKESFPLTVTSAQKNPTAFYLCASSIDLRPGGWNEQFFGPGTRLTVL.

V is TRBV7-8 and J is TRBJ2-6, with 7 bases that match TRBD1. Germline values: CDR1 SGHVS, CDR2 FQNEAQ. CDR3 size: 18 residues. V dropped 2 bases and J dropped 4; count of bases not matched to a gene: 11. This CDR3 reads CASSLRLPDRRGANVLTF. Written as DNA, the CDR3 is TGTGCCAGCAGCTTAAGGCTTCCGGACAGGCGCGGGGCCAACGTCCTGACTTTC. Variable domain in full (rest from reference TRBV7-8 and TRBJ2-6): GAGVSQSPRYKVAKRGQDVALRCDPISGHVSLFWYQQALGQGPEFLTYFQNEAQLDKSGLPSDRFFAERPEGSVSTLKIQRTQQEDSAVYLCASSLRLPDRRGANVLTFGAGSRLTVL.

This clone was observed a single time. This sequence joins TRBV2 and TRBJ2-2, with D unclear. The CDR3 totals 13 residues. CDR1 SNHLY and CDR2 FYNNEI come from the germline V gene. Deletions cut 7 bases from V and 6 bases from J, with 12 bases between. CDR3 nucleotides: TGTGCCAGCAATGACGAGTCGGCCGGGGAGCTGTTTTTT. The encoded protein is CASNDESAGELFF.

The V and J genes are TRBV5-4 and TRBJ1-2; unclear D gene. V was trimmed by 4 bases and J by 0 bases, leaving 16 bases between them. The CDR3 spans 16 residues. Germline loops: CDR1 SGHNT, CDR2 YYREEE (reference sequence). The CDR3 loop is CASSDPHLRANYGYTF. CDR3 nucleotides: TGTGCCAGCAGCGACCCGCATCTGAGGGCTAACTATGGCTACACCTTC.

V is TRBV6-1 and J is TRBJ1-1; D remains unclear. Trimming left V 4 bases short and J 0 bases short, with 12 bases between. Germline V lookup: CDR1 MNHNS, CDR2 SASEGT. This CDR3 has 15 residues. The CDR3 here is CASSAALGVNTEAFF. The CDR3 DNA sequence: TGTGCCAGCAGTGCGGCGCTTGGTGTGAACACTGAAGCTTTCTTT.

J is TRBJ2-7 and V is TRBV7-9, with 7 bases fitting TRBD1. The CDR3 has 14 amino acids. CDR1 is SEHNR, CDR2 FQNEAQ, per germline (reference sequence). V shed 2 bases and J 5 bases; nucleotides not matched to a gene: 6. The CDR3 nucleotides are TGTGCCAGCAGCTTATCTGACAGGGCCCACGAGCAGTACTTC. This gives the protein CASSLSDRAHEQYF. Variable domain in full (rest from reference TRBV7-9 and TRBJ2-7): DTGVSQNPRHKITKRGQNVTFRCDPISEHNRLYWYRQTLGQGPEFLTYFQNEAQLEKSRLLSDRFSAERPKGSFSTLEIQRTEQGDSAMYLCASSLSDRAHEQYFGPGTRLTVT.

This sequence joins TRBV28 and TRBJ2-1; D remains ambiguous. The CDR3 spans 14 residues. Germline V gene data show CDR1 as MDHEN and CDR2 as SYDVKM. V lost 3 bases and J 6 bases, leaving 12 bases between the germline ends. The CDR3 DNA reads TGTGCCAGCAGTTTTAATTTCTTGGGCAATGAGCAGTTCTTC. It specifies CASSFNFLGNEQFF.

The rearrangement uses TRBV27 and TRBJ1-5, with D possibly matching TRBD1 (6 bases). The CDR3 runs 14 residues. Germline CDR1 reads MNHEY; CDR2 reads SMNVEV (reference sequence). The V gene lost 6 bases and the J gene lost 3 bases, with 12 bases spanning the gap. In DNA, the CDR3 is TGTGCCAGCAGCATGGGACAAGCCAATCAGCCCCAGCATTTT. It translates to CASSMGQANQPQHF.

V gene TRBV7-9 combines with J gene TRBJ2-5, with D hard to call. This CDR3 is built from 16 residues. V dropped 4 bases and J dropped 5 bases, with 20 bases sitting between them. Germline V lookup: CDR1 SEHNR, CDR2 FQNEAQ (reference sequence). This CDR3 reads CASSSPLRQPMETQYF. The CDR3 coding sequence is TGTGCCAGCAGCTCCCCCCTTAGACAACCAATGGAGACCCAGTACTTC.

CDR3 in amino acids: CASSQRELAPDTQYF. The CDR3 DNA follows: TGCGCCAGCAGCCAGCGCGAACTAGCGCCAGATACGCAGTATTTT. V is TRBV4-1 and J is TRBJ2-3; TRBD2 agrees at 7 bases. Trimming took 3 bases from V and 4 from J; bases not matched to a gene: 7. There are 15 residues in the CDR3. CDR1 is MGHRA, CDR2 YSYEKL, per germline.

This clone showed up just once. V usage is TRBV28 and J usage is TRBJ2-3, with 9 nucleotides matching TRBD1. The junction had 10 bases not matched to a gene; V was cut back by 3 bases and J by 0 bases. This CDR3 region has 18 residues. The germline V gene has CDR1 MDHEN and CDR2 SYDVKM. CDR3 sequence: CASSFVGTGHTSTDTQYF. Here the CDR3 DNA reads TGTGCCAGCAGTTTTGTTGGGACAGGGCATACTAGCACAGATACGCAGTATTTT.

The chain joins TRBV27 to TRBJ2-3; tentatively, D is TRBD1 (6 bases). The CDR3 covers 17 residues. V lost 6 bases and J 0 bases, leaving 19 bases between the germline ends. Germline loops: CDR1 MNHEY, CDR2 SMNVEV (reference sequence). The CDR3 loop is CASRGYFTTGSTDTQYF. In nucleotides, the CDR3 is TGTGCCAGCAGGGGCTACTTCACGACAGGTAGCACAGATACGCAGTATTTT.

With respect to this clone: Different DNA sequences within this sample yield the same CDR3. The chain recombines TRBV7-9 with TRBJ2-1; D is possibly TRBD1 (6 bases). V dropped 1 base and J dropped 3 bases, with 10 bases sitting between them. Germline CDR1 reads SEHNR; CDR2 reads FQNEAQ (reference sequence). This CDR3 contains 15 residues. The CDR3 spells CASSLVQGVYNEQFF. The CDR3 DNA sequence: TGTGCCAGCAGCTTAGTACAGGGTGTCTACAATGAGCAGTTCTTC.

The chain recombines TRBV7-2 with TRBJ2-1; tentative D call: TRBD1 (6 bases). The CDR3 loop spans 13 amino acids. Trimming pared 2 bases from V and 5 bases from J, leaving 7 bases between. Per the germline V gene, CDR1 is SGHTA and CDR2 is FQGNSA. CDR3 region: CASSLWDNNEQFF. In DNA form, the CDR3 reads TGTGCCAGCAGCTTATGGGACAACAATGAGCAGTTCTTC.

The rearrangement links TRBV28 to TRBJ1-1, with D maybe TRBD1 (6 bases). This CDR3 spans 16 amino acids. Deletions cut 5 bases from V and 1 base from J, with 17 bases between. The V gene's germline CDR1 is MDHEN and CDR2 SYDVKM. This chain's CDR3 is CASSSSQGDSNTEAFF. CDR3 coding DNA: TGTGCCAGCAGTAGCTCACAGGGCGATTCGAACACTGAAGCTTTCTTT.

This clone was counted a single time. The J gene is TRBJ2-5, the V gene TRBV9, with D possibly being TRBD2 (5 bases). Trimming cost V 3 bases and J 0 bases, with 18 bases left between them. Per germline, CDR1 SGDLS and CDR2 YYNGEE. CDR3 length: 17 amino acids. The CDR3 is CASSGGKERGYQETQYF. The CDR3 DNA follows: TGTGCCAGCAGCGGGGGAAAGGAACGGGGTTACCAAGAGACCCAGTACTTC.

This chain connects TRBV5-1 to TRBJ2-7, with D perhaps TRBD1 or TRBD2 (5 bases each). The CDR3 covers 15 residues. Germline CDR1 is SGHRS and CDR2 is YFSETQ. V was trimmed by 2 bases and J by 0 bases, leaving 12 bases between them. The DNA for the CDR3 is TGCGCCAGCAGCTTTTGGGGGTACAACTCCTACGAGCAGTACTTC. It specifies CASSFWGYNSYEQYF.

The V and J genes are TRBV27 and TRBJ2-7, with unresolved D. V was trimmed by 0 bases and J by 6 bases, leaving 21 bases between them. This CDR3 contains 17 residues. Germline V gives CDR1 MNHEY, CDR2 SMNVEV (reference sequence). CDR3 coding DNA: TGTGCCAGCAGTTTATCCACCCCGACTGTCTTTACTACCGAGCAGTACTTC. It yields the protein CASSLSTPTVFTTEQYF.

In regard to this clone: In the same sample, other DNA sequences code for this CDR3. This chain uses TRBV9 with TRBJ2-7, with a possible D match to TRBD1 (5 bases). Germline CDR1 and CDR2: SGDLS and YYNGEE. The ends were cut back, 3 bases at V and 2 bases at J, with 9 bases in the middle. CDR3 length equals 13 residues. The CDR3 DNA follows: TGTGCCAGCAGCGGAGGACAAACCTACGAGCAGTACTTC. It specifies CASSGGQTYEQYF.

In its sample, this clone was seen once. J is TRBJ2-3 and V is TRBV6-4; 9 nucleotides line up with TRBD2. The V gene's germline CDR1 is MRHNA and CDR2 SNTAGT. After removal of 5 bases from V and 4 bases from J, the junction contained 10 bases not matched to a gene. CDR3 length: 16 residues. The CDR3 nucleotides read TGTGCCAGCAGTATTTATGCGGGAGGGCGTGCAGATACGCAGTATTTT. Its translation is CASSIYAGGRADTQYF.